This T cell receptor (beta chain) is from a study of naive and memory T cell subsets. CDR1 LNHDA and CDR2 SQIVND come from the germline V gene (reference sequence). This CDR3 region has 14 residues. The V gene lost 8 bases and the J gene lost 6 bases, with 17 bases spanning the gap. This clonotype has only a few counts. Antigen: not known. Study results and limitations: RNA-based TCR counts may shift with T cell activation and differentiation.

Both TRBC1 and TRBC2 were covered by a beta constant-region primer of two equimolar oligonucleotides. TCRdb independently ran MiXCR on the UMI-ligation and nested PCR reads; one entry per CDR3 protein. The repertoire holds roughly 40,000 distinct CDR3 sequences, with roughly 13% as singletons. Cells stained for CD3, CD4, CD8, CD45RA and CD27 were sorted into four subsets. Effector memory cells were sorted as CD45RA-CD27-, EMRA cells as CD45RA+CD27-. Specimen: effector memory CD4+ T cells from blood. Subset defined: effector memory, CD45RA- CD27-. The rearrangement uses TRBV19 and TRBJ2-1, with a tentative D call TRBD1 (6 bases). This sequence originates from a human donor in good health. The CDR3 is CASQGRGNFNEQFF. CDR3 bases: TGTGCCAGTCAGGGCAGGGGTAATTTCAATGAGCAGTTCTTC. Based on the CDR3 plus reference TRBV19 and TRBJ2-1, the full variable domain is DGGITQSPKYLFRKEGQNVTLSCEQNLNHDAMYWYRQDPGQGLRLIYYSQIVNDFQKGDIAEGYSVSREKKESFPLTVTSAQKNPTAFYLCASQGRGNFNEQFFGPGTRLTVL.